The entry below gives a single T cell receptor (beta chain) sequence along with its context. The antigen remains undetermined. Germline V gene lookup returns CDR1 SGHVS and CDR2 FQNEAQ. V lost 1 base and J lost 4; bases outside the gene matches: 8. The CDR3 has 17 amino acids. The sample is drawn from a study of graft-versus-host responses after intestinal transplantation. Whole-study findings and limits: Within the allografts of patients who had graft-donor T cell macrochimerism, graft-versus-host to host-versus-graft clonal ratios were high. GvH clones appeared in recipient marrow, some first in ileum or blood. An association linked early post-transplant HvG declines with peak circulating GvH clone levels.

The method was immunoSEQ multiplex PCR; TCRdb's version includes in-frame clones alone and lacks a portion of them. The sample shows about 73,000 clones, 90% of them seen only once. Material: unstimulated CD8+ T cells sorted from spleen or lymph node cells, obtained before transplant. The receptor comes from a human donor who was the organ donor for an intestinal transplant. This sequence joins TRBV7-8 and TRBJ2-7; 12 bases align to TRBD1. CDR3 in amino acids: CASSLVRSGQGAYEQYV. CDR3 coding DNA: TGTGCCAGCAGCTTAGTTAGATCGGGACAGGGGGCTTACGAGCAGTACGTC.